This T cell receptor beta chain was documented in a study of T cells in Graves' hyperthyroidism and ophthalmopathy. Between the trimmed V and J ends, which lost 2 bases and 12 bases, there was a span of 11 bases. The CDR3 loop spans 12 amino acids. Germline V gives CDR1 MDHEN, CDR2 SYDVKM. This clonotype was seen ten or more times. Disease lasting under 3 months, a NOSPECS grade of at least 4, and a Clinical Activity Score of at least 3 were features of the ophthalmopathy patients. Patients were excluded for uncontrolled infection, other autoimmune disease, pregnancy or lactation. Used for diagnoses were clinical symptoms, serum thyroxine and TRAb, thyroid ultrasound and orbital computed tomography. From RNA transcripts, TCR beta CDR3 regions were amplified. When the TCR CDR3 underwent first-round RT-PCR, the HTBI primer set was used. TCRdb redid the calling of the multiplex PCR reads with MiXCR, one entry per CDR3 protein. The repertoire has 300,000 to 450,000 distinct CDR3 sequences, roughly 15% of them found once; the top ten carry around a fifth.

This chain links TRBV28 with TRBJ2-1; tentative D call: TRBD2 (6 bases). The sequence was collected from a woman in her twenties or thirties with Graves' ophthalmopathy. The material sequenced was blood. The CDR3 DNA reads as TGTGCCAGCAGTTTAACGCGGGGAGGGCAGTTCTTC. Translated: CASSLTRGGQFF.